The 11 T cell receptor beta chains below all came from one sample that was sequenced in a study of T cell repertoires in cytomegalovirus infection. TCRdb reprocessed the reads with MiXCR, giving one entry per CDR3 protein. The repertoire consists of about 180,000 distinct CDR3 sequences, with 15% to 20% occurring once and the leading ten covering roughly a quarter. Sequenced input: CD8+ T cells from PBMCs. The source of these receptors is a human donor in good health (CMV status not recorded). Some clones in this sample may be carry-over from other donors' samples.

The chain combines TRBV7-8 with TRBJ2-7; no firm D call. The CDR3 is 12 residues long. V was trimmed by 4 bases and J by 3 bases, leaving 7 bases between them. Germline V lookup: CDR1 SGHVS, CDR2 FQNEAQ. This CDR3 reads CASSSLLYEQYF. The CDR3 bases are TGTGCCAGCAGCTCCCTTCTCTACGAGCAGTACTTC.

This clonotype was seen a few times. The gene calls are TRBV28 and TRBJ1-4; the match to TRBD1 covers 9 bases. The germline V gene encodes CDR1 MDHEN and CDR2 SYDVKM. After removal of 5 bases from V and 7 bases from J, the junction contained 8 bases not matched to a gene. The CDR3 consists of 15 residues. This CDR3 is CASSQDRGVGEKLFF. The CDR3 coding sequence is TGTGCCAGCAGTCAGGACAGGGGAGTAGGTGAAAAACTGTTTTTT.

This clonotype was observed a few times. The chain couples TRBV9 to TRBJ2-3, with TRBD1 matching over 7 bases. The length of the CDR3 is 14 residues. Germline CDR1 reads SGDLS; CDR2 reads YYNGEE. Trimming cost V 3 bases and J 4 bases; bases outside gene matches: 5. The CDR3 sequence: CASSARDSSDTQYF. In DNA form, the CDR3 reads TGTGCCAGCAGCGCCCGGGACAGTTCAGATACGCAGTATTTT. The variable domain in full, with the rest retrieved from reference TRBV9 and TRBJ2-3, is DSGVTQTPKHLITATGQRVTLRCSPRSGDLSVYWYQQSLDQGLQFLIQYYNGEERAKGNILERFSAQQFPDLHSELNLSSLELGDSALYFCASSARDSSDTQYFGPGTRLTVL.

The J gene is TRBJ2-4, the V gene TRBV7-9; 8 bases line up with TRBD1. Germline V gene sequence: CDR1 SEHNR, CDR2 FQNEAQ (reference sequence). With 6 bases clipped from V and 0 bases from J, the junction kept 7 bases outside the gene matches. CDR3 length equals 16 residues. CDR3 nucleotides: TGTGCCAGCAGTCCCAAACAGGGGGAAGCCAAAAACATTCAGTACTTC. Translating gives CASSPKQGEAKNIQYF.

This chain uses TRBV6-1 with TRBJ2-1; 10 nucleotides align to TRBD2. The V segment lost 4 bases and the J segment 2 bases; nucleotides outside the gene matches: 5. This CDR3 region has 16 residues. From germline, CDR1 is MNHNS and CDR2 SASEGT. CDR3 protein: CASSVRAGGPYNEQFF. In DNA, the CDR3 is TGTGCCAGCAGTGTCCGAGCGGGGGGGCCCTACAATGAGCAGTTCTTC.

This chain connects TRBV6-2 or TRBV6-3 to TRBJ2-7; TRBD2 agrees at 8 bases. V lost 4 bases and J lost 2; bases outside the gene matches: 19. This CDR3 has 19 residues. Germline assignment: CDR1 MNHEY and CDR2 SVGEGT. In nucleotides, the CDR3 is TGTGCCAGCAGTTCCCCATGGAGCGGGAGCGACTTCGGAACCTACGAGCAGTACTTC. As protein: CASSSPWSGSDFGTYEQYF.

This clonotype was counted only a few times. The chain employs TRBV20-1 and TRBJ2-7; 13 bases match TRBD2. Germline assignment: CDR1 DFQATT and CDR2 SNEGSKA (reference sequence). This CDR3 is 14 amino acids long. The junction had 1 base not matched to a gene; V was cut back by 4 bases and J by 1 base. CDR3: CSAMGLAGSYEQYF. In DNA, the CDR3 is TGCAGTGCTATGGGACTAGCGGGGTCCTACGAGCAGTACTTC.

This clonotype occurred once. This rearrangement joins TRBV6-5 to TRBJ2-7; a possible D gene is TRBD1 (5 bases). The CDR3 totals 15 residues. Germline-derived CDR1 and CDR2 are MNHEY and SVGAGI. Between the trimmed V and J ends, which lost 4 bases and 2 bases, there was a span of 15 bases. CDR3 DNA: TGTGCCAGCAGTTCATCAGGGTATTCGCCCTACGAGCAGTACTTC. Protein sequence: CASSSSGYSPYEQYF.

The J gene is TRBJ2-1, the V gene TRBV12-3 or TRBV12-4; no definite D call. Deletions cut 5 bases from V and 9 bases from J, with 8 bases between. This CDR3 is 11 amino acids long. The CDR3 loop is CASSLSGEQFF. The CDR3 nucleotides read TGTGCCAGCAGTCTGTCGGGTGAGCAGTTCTTC.

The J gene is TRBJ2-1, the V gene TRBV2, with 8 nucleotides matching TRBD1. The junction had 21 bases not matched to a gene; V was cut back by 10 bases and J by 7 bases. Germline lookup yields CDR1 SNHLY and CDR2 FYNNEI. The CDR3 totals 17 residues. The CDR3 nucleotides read TGTGCCATCATACCTTGGGTACTGAGACAGGGGCCGAATGAGCAGTTCTTC. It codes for CAIIPWVLRQGPNEQFF.

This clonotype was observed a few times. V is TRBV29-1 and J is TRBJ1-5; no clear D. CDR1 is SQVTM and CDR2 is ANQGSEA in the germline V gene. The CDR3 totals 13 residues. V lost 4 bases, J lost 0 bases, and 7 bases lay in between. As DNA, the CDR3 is TGCAGCGTTGGATCAGATAGCAATCAGCCCCAGCATTTT. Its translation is CSVGSDSNQPQHF.